A selection of T cell receptor beta chains follows, all from one sample in a study of blood T cell repertoires in COVID-19. Some clones are missing from TCRdb's copy, which holds only in-frame ones; the method was immunoSEQ multiplex PCR. The table has fewer than 350,000 clones, roughly 86% seen once. Specimen: peripheral blood. These receptors came from a woman aged 30 to 39 who had recovered from COVID-19. Both conserved end residues are part of each CDR3. The D gene is left open where the match is weak. Rows give clone size only sometimes, using once, few, many, or a class for an expanded clone.

J: TRBJ1-1; V: TRBV25-1; D: -; size: -; DNA: TGTGCCAGCAGTCTAGGGAACACTGAAGCTTTCTTT; CDR3: CASSLGNTEAFF
J: TRBJ2-1; V: TRBV12-3/TRBV12-4; D: TRBD2; size: once; DNA: TGTGCCAGCAGAGACGGGGGGGATGAGCAGTTCTTC; CDR3: CASRDGGDEQFF
J: TRBJ1-2; V: TRBV6-1; D: -; size: once; DNA: TGTGCCAGCAGTGACCCCCTCGGGGGTGGTGGCTACACCTTC; CDR3: CASSDPLGGGGYTF
J: TRBJ1-1; V: TRBV27; D: -; size: -; DNA: TGTGCCAGCAGCCCTCTTATGAACACTGAAGCTTTCTTT; CDR3: CASSPLMNTEAFF
J: TRBJ2-1; V: TRBV28; D: TRBD2; size: once; DNA: TGTGCCAGCAGGACCGCCGGGGGGACTTTTGGCAATGAGCAGTTCTTC; CDR3: CASRTAGGTFGNEQFF
J: TRBJ2-4; V: TRBV28; D: -; size: -; DNA: TGTGCCAGCAGTTTATCCGGGAACATTCAGTACTTC; CDR3: CASSLSGNIQYF
J: TRBJ2-3; V: TRBV6-6; D: -; size: -; DNA: TGTGCCAGCAGTTACTGGGCTGCGGGTGCAGATACGCAGTATTTT; CDR3: CASSYWAAGADTQYF
J: TRBJ1-4; V: TRBV5-1; D: -; size: -; DNA: TGCGCCAGCAGCTTGGTTACAGACGGAAATGAAAAACTGTTTTTT; CDR3: CASSLVTDGNEKLFF
J: TRBJ2-5; V: TRBV5-6; D: -; size: -; DNA: TGTGCCAGCAGCTTGAGGGGCCGGGAGACCCAGTACTTC; CDR3: CASSLRGRETQYF
J: TRBJ2-1; V: TRBV9; D: TRBD2; size: -; DNA: TGTGCCAGCAGCGTAGTCGGACTAGCCTATGAGCAGTTCTTC; CDR3: CASSVVGLAYEQFF
J: TRBJ1-4; V: TRBV19; D: TRBD1; size: -; DNA: TGTGCCAGTAGGGACAGGGTAAACGAAAAACTGTTTTTT; CDR3: CASRDRVNEKLFF
J: TRBJ2-7; V: TRBV6-2/TRBV6-3; D: -; size: -; DNA: TGTGCCAGCAGCTCCTTCCTGTCCTCTACCTACGAGCAGTACTTC; CDR3: CASSSFLSSTYEQYF
J: TRBJ2-1; V: TRBV5-6; D: -; size: once; DNA: TGTGCCAGCAGCTTAACACGGAGTGAGCAGTTCTTC; CDR3: CASSLTRSEQFF
J: TRBJ1-1; V: TRBV28; D: -; size: -; DNA: TGTGCCAGCAGTTTGAGACTCTCGAACACTGAAGCTTTCTTT; CDR3: CASSLRLSNTEAFF
J: TRBJ1-2; V: TRBV6-6; D: TRBD1; size: -; DNA: TGTGCCACCAAAGCGACAGGGGACTATGGCTACACCTTC; CDR3: CATKATGDYGYTF
J: TRBJ1-1; V: TRBV5-5; D: -; size: few; DNA: TGTGCCAGCAAGGTCATGACAACCTCTGAAGCTTTCTTT; CDR3: CASKVMTTSEAFF
J: TRBJ1-3; V: TRBV13; D: -; size: -; DNA: TGTGCCAGCAGCTTTGTTATGGACTTCTCTGGAAACACCATATATTTT; CDR3: CASSFVMDFSGNTIYF
J: TRBJ1-1; V: TRBV5-1; D: -; size: -; DNA: TGCGCCAGCAGCTTGAAAGGCGGGAACACTGAAGCTTTCTTT; CDR3: CASSLKGGNTEAFF
J: TRBJ2-7; V: TRBV5-1; D: -; size: -; DNA: TGCGCCAGCAGCTTGGCGGGAGCGGCCCCCCACGAGCAGTACTTC; CDR3: CASSLAGAAPHEQYF
J: TRBJ1-2; V: TRBV6-5; D: TRBD1; size: -; DNA: TGTGCCAGCAGTCCCAACCCCGGGACAGAAGGCTACACCTTC; CDR3: CASSPNPGTEGYTF
J: TRBJ2-2; V: TRBV7-7; D: TRBD2; size: -; DNA: TGTGCTAGCAGCTTAGCTAGCGGGAGAACCGGGGAGCTGTTTTTT; CDR3: CASSLASGRTGELFF
J: TRBJ2-7; V: TRBV27; D: TRBD2; size: -; DNA: TGTGCCAGCAGTTCATTGGGACTAGCGGCACCCTCCTACGAGCAGTACTTC; CDR3: CASSSLGLAAPSYEQYF
J: TRBJ1-2; V: TRBV5-6; D: -; size: -; DNA: TGTGCCAGCAGCGGAAGGGACACCACTAACTATGGCTACACCTTC; CDR3: CASSGRDTTNYGYTF
J: TRBJ1-1; V: TRBV5-8; D: -; size: -; DNA: TGTGCCAGCGTCAGACAGGCTGTCATGAACACTGAAGCTTTCTTT; CDR3: CASVRQAVMNTEAFF
J: TRBJ2-7; V: TRBV5-1; D: -; size: -; DNA: TGCGCCAGCAGCGGTGACACGGACTACGAGCAGTACTTC; CDR3: CASSGDTDYEQYF
J: TRBJ2-5; V: TRBV4-3; D: -; size: -; DNA: TGCGCCAGCAGCCAACCGAGGGGGCAAGAGACCCAGTACTTC; CDR3: CASSQPRGQETQYF
J: TRBJ2-1; V: TRBV19; D: -; size: -; DNA: TGTGCCACCAGTCCTATCTCGGAGGGTAGGTATGAGCAGTTCTTC; CDR3: CATSPISEGRYEQFF
J: TRBJ2-7; V: TRBV5-4; D: TRBD2; size: -; DNA: TGTGCCAGCAGCTTGGGCGGGAGTGGCTACGAGCAGTACTTC; CDR3: CASSLGGSGYEQYF
J: TRBJ2-1; V: TRBV18; D: -; size: few; DNA: TGTGCCAGCTCACCAACCTCGGATGAGCAGTTCTTC; CDR3: CASSPTSDEQFF
J: TRBJ1-1; V: TRBV5-6; D: TRBD1; size: -; DNA: TGTGCCAGCAGAGACGACAGGGGGGGTCTCGGCCTTGAAGCTTTCTTT; CDR3: CASRDDRGGLGLEAFF
J: TRBJ1-6; V: TRBV4-1; D: -; size: -; DNA: TGCGCCAGCAGCCAAGGGTTTCTGCGGAGGGAAGGCAATTCACCCCTCCACTTT; CDR3: CASSQGFLRREGNSPLHF
J: TRBJ2-7; V: TRBV6-5; D: -; size: -; DNA: TGTGCCAGCAGCAATAGCGTCGAGCAGTACTTC; CDR3: CASSNSVEQYF
J: TRBJ1-3; V: TRBV3-1/TRBV3-2; D: -; size: few; DNA: TGTGCCAGCGCCGGGGGGTACTCTGGAAACACCATATATTTT; CDR3: CASAGGYSGNTIYF
J: TRBJ2-2; V: TRBV11-3; D: -; size: -; DNA: TGTGCCAGCAATCCTACCGGGGAGCTGTTTTTT; CDR3: CASNPTGELFF
J: TRBJ2-2; V: TRBV11-3; D: TRBD1; size: few; DNA: TGTGCCAGCAGCCCGGGGACAGGCACCGGGGAGCTGTTTTTT; CDR3: CASSPGTGTGELFF
J: TRBJ2-7; V: TRBV15; D: -; size: -; DNA: TGTGCCACCAGCAGACTTCCCGTTGACACGTACTACGAGCAGTACTTC; CDR3: CATSRLPVDTYYEQYF
J: TRBJ2-7; V: TRBV19; D: TRBD1; size: -; DNA: TGTGCCAGTAGTATATCAGGGGGTTCACCCGCCCTCGAGCAGTACTTC; CDR3: CASSISGGSPALEQYF